The T cell receptor beta chain described here comes from a study of OX40 agonist ivuxolimab in advanced cancers. Study context: The drug used for patients, ivuxolimab, was an agonistic anti-OX40 (CD134) antibody. Mean age 60 years, range about 20 to 79; nearly 85% male. The study's findings and limits: On average, CD8+ T cells showed a greater number of expanded clones than CD4+.

Germline-derived CDR1 and CDR2 are SGHRS and YFSETQ. Between the trimmed V and J ends, which lost 3 bases and 1 base, there was a span of 16 bases. There are 16 residues in the CDR3. About this clone: Its specificity is unknown.

Data came from immunoSEQ multiplex PCR; TCRdb stores just in-frame clones and leaves some out. The sample lists tens of thousands of clones, around 86% occurring once. The TCR was taken from an adult with an advanced solid tumor such as melanoma, head and neck, liver or kidney cancer. The chain combines TRBV5-1 with TRBJ2-5; a weak D match, TRBD2 (6 bases). The sequences come from CD4+ or CD8+ T cells sorted from blood, collected in a trial of the OX40 agonist ivuxolimab. The CDR3 bases are TGCGCCAGCAGCTCCGGGGACTTAGCGTTCCAAGAGACCCAGTACTTC. Its translation: CASSSGDLAFQETQYF.